This is a list of T cell receptor beta chains from one sample in a study of technical replicates of blood from a few donors. Profiled with immunoSEQ multiplex PCR; TCRdb holds only in-frame clones, not every one. The table has about 75,000 clones, about 97% seen once. Material for sequencing was T cells isolated from PBMCs. The receptors originated from a human donor in good health. Both conserved end residues are part of each CDR3. A D gene is named only where the DNA matches it firmly. Not all rows give a size; the values are once, few, many and, for expanded clones, a class.

v_gene,abundance,d_gene,len,j_gene,CDR3nt,CDR3aa
TRBV29-1,.,TRBD2,13,TRBJ2-1,TGCAGCGTTGGAGCGGGAGAAGGCAATGAGCAGTTCTTC,CSVGAGEGNEQFF
TRBV20-1,.,.,10,TRBJ2-7,TGCAGTACACAGGGTTACGAGCAGTACTTC,CSTQGYEQYF
TRBV9,.,.,14,TRBJ1-1,TGTGCCAGCAGCCTGGGGGGTATGAACACTGAAGCTTTCTTT,CASSLGGMNTEAFF
TRBV4-2,.,.,15,TRBJ1-4,TGTGCCAGCAGCCAATCGGCGGGGGCCAATGAAAAACTGTTTTTT,CASSQSAGANEKLFF
TRBV9,.,.,16,TRBJ1-3,TGTGCCAGCAGCGTAGGGGCGGGCGAAACTGGAAACACCATATATTTT,CASSVGAGETGNTIYF
TRBV2,.,TRBD2,15,TRBJ2-7,TGTGCCAGCAGTGGGACTAGCGGATCCTCCTACGAGCAGTACTTC,CASSGTSGSSYEQYF
TRBV28,once,TRBD1,16,TRBJ2-2,TGTGCCAGCAGTTTCTCGGGACAGGGGTTCGCCGGGGAGCTGTTTTTT,CASSFSGQGFAGELFF
TRBV10-2,.,.,13,TRBJ2-5,TGCGCCAGCAGCCGACTAGAACAAGAGACCCAGTACTTC,CASSRLEQETQYF
TRBV4-1,.,.,14,TRBJ2-5,TGCGCCAGCAGCCGGAAGTCTAGCGACCTGACCCAGTACTTC,CASSRKSSDLTQYF
TRBV5-4,.,.,14,TRBJ1-1,TGTGCCAGCAGCTTGATTAGCCCGGAGGCTGAAGCTTTCTTT,CASSLISPEAEAFF
TRBV9,.,.,16,TRBJ2-6,TGTGCCAGCAGCGTGGCAGGAATCTCTGGGGCCAACGTCCTGACTTTC,CASSVAGISGANVLTF
TRBV2,.,.,13,TRBJ1-4,TGTGCCACCGGGAAGGCTGGGAATGAAAAACTGTTTTTT,CATGKAGNEKLFF
TRBV29-1,.,.,13,TRBJ2-2,TGCAGCGTTACTGCTGCGAACACCGGGGAGCTGTTTTTT,CSVTAANTGELFF
TRBV12-5,.,TRBD1,12,TRBJ1-5,TGTGCTAGCGGGACAGGTAATCAGCCCCAGCATTTT,CASGTGNQPQHF
TRBV6-1,.,.,16,TRBJ1-6,TGTGCCAGCAGTGAAGCCTCAGGGATCCCAAATTCACCCCTCCACTTT,CASSEASGIPNSPLHF
TRBV6-5,.,.,13,TRBJ2-7,TGTGCCAGCAGTCGGAGACAGGAGCACGAGCAGTACTTC,CASSRRQEHEQYF
TRBV5-1,.,TRBD1,16,TRBJ2-7,TGCGCCAGCAGCTACCGGACAGGACAGGGGAAGAACGAGCAGTACTTC,CASSYRTGQGKNEQYF
TRBV6-5,.,.,12,TRBJ2-1,TGTGCCAGCTCTTTTAGTGCGAATGAGCAGTTCTTC,CASSFSANEQFF
TRBV27,.,.,16,TRBJ2-4,TGTGCCAGCAGTTTCTCACTCCGAGGAGCCAAAAACATTCAGTACTTC,CASSFSLRGAKNIQYF
TRBV6-5,.,.,15,TRBJ1-5,TGTGCCAGCAGTTACTCCGCCAGTTCCAATCAGCCCCAGCATTTT,CASSYSASSNQPQHF
TRBV7-6,.,.,15,TRBJ2-1,TGTGCCAGCAGCTTCGGGACACATATTTACAATGAGCAGTTCTTC,CASSFGTHIYNEQFF
TRBV7-9,.,.,15,TRBJ2-1,TGTGCCAGCAGCCCCACTGAGCGGACGTACAATGAGCAGTTCTTC,CASSPTERTYNEQFF
TRBV5-1,.,.,15,TRBJ2-1,TGCGCCAGCGCTAGCGGACAGGGAGGGAATAATGAGCAGTTCTTC,CASASGQGGNNEQFF
TRBV6-1,.,TRBD1,19,TRBJ2-7,TGTGCCAGCAGTGAATCCCGAGGGGACAGCAAGATTGGGTCCTACGAGCAGTACTTC,CASSESRGDSKIGSYEQYF
TRBV6-6,.,.,15,TRBJ2-5,TGTGCCAGCAGTTATGGGGGCCTGGACCGTGAGACCCAGTACTTC,CASSYGGLDRETQYF
TRBV13,.,.,15,TRBJ1-2,TGTGCCAGCAGCCGATCGGGGGGCCCTAACTATGGCTACACCTTC,CASSRSGGPNYGYTF
TRBV5-1,once,.,13,TRBJ1-2,TGCGCCAGCAGCTTGGCCTCTAACTATGGCTACACCTTC,CASSLASNYGYTF
TRBV4-2,.,.,14,TRBJ1-2,TGTGCCAGCAGGAATCCGACACCCAACTATGGCTACACCTTC,CASRNPTPNYGYTF
TRBV12-2,.,.,17,TRBJ2-7,TGTGCAAGTCGCCCCCGTATGTTAGAGGCGTTAATCTACGAGCAGTACTTC,CASRPRMLEALIYEQYF
TRBV6-1,.,TRBD1,14,TRBJ2-1,TGTGCCAGCAGTGAACAGGGGGCAGGCAATGAGCAGTTCTTC,CASSEQGAGNEQFF
TRBV2,.,TRBD1,16,TRBJ1-2,TGTGCCAGCAGGGAGGGGACAGGGGATTATGTTTCGGGCTACACCTTC,CASREGTGDYVSGYTF
TRBV30,.,TRBD1,14,TRBJ1-2,TGTGCCTGGAGTCCTGGCAGGGGGGTAGACGGCTACACCTTC,CAWSPGRGVDGYTF
TRBV5-5,.,TRBD2,14,TRBJ2-7,TGTGCCAGCAGCCGGCGGGAGGGGACCTACGAGCAGTACTTC,CASSRREGTYEQYF
TRBV2,.,.,11,TRBJ2-4,TGTGCCAGCAGGAGGTCGTACATTCAGTACTTC,CASRRSYIQYF
TRBV15,.,.,15,TRBJ2-5,TGTGCCACCAGCAGAGATCATGGGAGTGGCGAGACCCAGTACTTC,CATSRDHGSGETQYF
TRBV5-6,.,.,16,TRBJ2-7,TGTGCCAGCAGCTTTTCGGTGACTAGTCCCCTCTACGAGCAGTACTTC,CASSFSVTSPLYEQYF
TRBV4-2,.,TRBD2,18,TRBJ2-4,TGTGCCAGCAGCCTCGGGAGGGGAGCGGGAGGAGCCAAAAACATTCAGTACTTC,CASSLGRGAGGAKNIQYF
TRBV11-2,.,TRBD1,14,TRBJ2-5,TGTGCCAGCAGCCTCCGGACAGGGGGAGAGACCCAGTACTTC,CASSLRTGGETQYF
TRBV28,.,.,13,TRBJ2-7,TGTGCCAGCTTTGGTGCAGTTGACTACGAGCAGTACTTC,CASFGAVDYEQYF
TRBV5-1,.,TRBD1,17,TRBJ2-7,TGCGCCAGCAGCCTTACTCAAGACGGGACAGGGGTAAACGAGCAGTACTTC,CASSLTQDGTGVNEQYF